In this sample, the clone carrying this T cell receptor (beta chain) turned up once. This sample stems from a study of circulating and synovial CD4+ cells in juvenile arthritis. Germline V gene lookup returns CDR1 LNHNV and CDR2 YYDKDF (reference sequence). The CDR3 extends over 16 amino acids. V was clipped by 2 bases and J by 0 bases, with 11 bases between them. TCRdb's table, derived via immunoSEQ multiplex PCR, lists solely in-frame clones and lacks some. The sample lists over 30,000 clones; about 95% were seen once. Specimen: CD4+ T cells from blood. The receptor's source is a human donor with juvenile idiopathic arthritis. This chain uses TRBV15 with TRBJ2-1, with unresolved D. The CDR3 loop is CATSRIYLSSYNEQFF. The CDR3 coding sequence is TGTGCCACCAGCAGAATATATCTTAGCTCCTACAATGAGCAGTTCTTC.